These T cell receptor beta chains were read from a single sample in a study of chemoradiotherapy in HPV16-positive cancers. Using immunoSEQ multiplex PCR, the repertoire was profiled, and TCRdb retains in-frame clones only, with some absent. The sample carries approximately 10,000 clones, more than 75% recorded once. This specimen was tumor tissue, taken from a patient who underwent chemoradiotherapy. These receptors all come from a human donor with HPV-associated anogenital cancer. Both conserved end residues are part of each CDR3. Fields, in order: D gene, V gene, J gene, clone size, CDR3 DNA, CDR3 protein. A D gene is named only where the DNA matches it firmly. Only some rows state a clone size, as once, few, many or a class for expanded clones.

>.|TRBV9|TRBJ2-5|.
TGTGCCAGCAGCGTAGTGGGAGGATTGATAGAGACCCAGTACTTC
CASSVVGGLIETQYF
>.|TRBV7-8|TRBJ2-1|.
TGTGCCAGCAGCTCCATGGACAACTACAATGAGCAGTTCTTC
CASSSMDNYNEQFF
>.|TRBV30|TRBJ1-1|once
TGTGCCTTTCACTCTGGGACAAGGAACACTGAAGCTTTCTTT
CAFHSGTRNTEAFF
>.|TRBV5-1|TRBJ2-3|.
TGCGCCAGCAGCTTTGGGCCAGATACGCAGTATTTT
CASSFGPDTQYF
>TRBD2|TRBV30|TRBJ2-3|.
TGTGCCTGGACTAGCGGGACGAACACAGATACGCAGTATTTT
CAWTSGTNTDTQYF
>.|TRBV19|TRBJ2-7|.
TGTGCCAGTAGAGGGGCTGAGTCCTACGAGCAGTACTTC
CASRGAESYEQYF
>.|TRBV4-1|TRBJ1-4|once
TGCGCCAGCAGCCAAACCGGACGGACGATTAATGAAAAACTGTTTTTT
CASSQTGRTINEKLFF
>TRBD2|TRBV30|TRBJ2-3|.
TGTGCCTGGAGTGTGGGTAGCGGGGCTAGCACAGATACGCAGTATTTT
CAWSVGSGASTDTQYF
>.|TRBV28|TRBJ1-4|.
TGTGCCAGCAGTTTATCTTTGGGGATTGAAAAACTGTTTTTT
CASSLSLGIEKLFF
>.|TRBV5-1|TRBJ2-1|.
TGCGCCAGCAGCCCCCGGGGTCCCAGCTCCTACAATGAGCAGTTCTTC
CASSPRGPSSYNEQFF
>TRBD2|TRBV11-2|TRBJ2-1|.
TGTGCCAGCAGCCCTCGGCTAGCGGGAGATGAGCAGTTCTTC
CASSPRLAGDEQFF
>TRBD2|TRBV5-6|TRBJ2-7|.
TGTGCCAGCAGCTTGGGCCTAGCGGGTTCCTACGAGCAGTACTTC
CASSLGLAGSYEQYF
>TRBD1|TRBV7-9|TRBJ2-3|.
TGTGCCAGCAGCTTACGGACAGGGCATACGCAGTATTTT
CASSLRTGHTQYF
>.|TRBV13|TRBJ1-6|.
TGTGCCAGCAGCAACACCCAAAGGAGGGAAAATTCACCCCTCCACTTT
CASSNTQRRENSPLHF
>TRBD1|TRBV9|TRBJ2-5|.
TGTGCCAGCAGCGATGGGTGGGGACAGGGTATTGAGACCCAGTACTTC
CASSDGWGQGIETQYF
>.|TRBV11-3|TRBJ1-1|.
TGTGCCAGCAGCGTACCTAATAGCGGCACTGAAGCTTTCTTT
CASSVPNSGTEAFF
>.|TRBV18|TRBJ1-5|.
TGTGCCAGCTCACTAGACAGTTATCAGCCCCAGCATTTT
CASSLDSYQPQHF
>.|TRBV19|TRBJ2-7|.
TGTGCCAGTAGTCCGGAGCTTTACTACGAGCAGTACTTC
CASSPELYYEQYF
>.|TRBV20-1|TRBJ1-1|.
TGCAGTGCCAGGGTTAACACTGAAGCTTTCTTT
CSARVNTEAFF
>TRBD1|TRBV7-9|TRBJ2-7|once
TGTGCCAGCAGTGGTGACAGGGAATTACACGAGCAGTACTTC
CASSGDRELHEQYF
>.|TRBV19|TRBJ1-5|.
TGTGCCAGTAGTAGAGGGTTTGGCAATCAGCCCCAGCATTTT
CASSRGFGNQPQHF
>.|TRBV2|TRBJ2-5|few
TGTGCCAGCATTGCGGACTCTAAGTACTTC
CASIADSKYF
>.|TRBV5-1|TRBJ2-6|.
TGCGCCAGCAGCTTGGGACAGCTGAGCTCTGGGGCCAACGTCCTGACTTTC
CASSLGQLSSGANVLTF
>TRBD1|TRBV29-1|TRBJ2-3|.
TGCAGCTACCAGACAGGGTTCCATGGGGATACGCAGTATTTT
CSYQTGFHGDTQYF
>.|TRBV18|TRBJ2-5|.
TGTGCCAGCTCACCATCCCTCGGCTTGTGGGAGCAGTACTTC
CASSPSLGLWEQYF
>.|TRBV5-4|TRBJ2-1|.
TGTGCCAGCAGCTTGGTAGGGGGGGGCTACAATGAGCAGTTCTTC
CASSLVGGGYNEQFF
>TRBD1|TRBV5-7|TRBJ1-1|.
TGTGCCAGCAGCGCCGGACAGGGGGGGGAGAACACTGAAGCTTTCTTT
CASSAGQGGENTEAFF
>.|TRBV5-4|TRBJ2-3|once
TGTGCCAGCAGCTTAGAAGGAAGCACAGATACGCAGTATTTT
CASSLEGSTDTQYF
>.|TRBV1|TRBJ2-3|.
TGCACCAGCAGCCAAGATCGAGGTAGCGGGGGCCTTGCTAGCACAGATACGCAGTATTTT
CTSSQDRGSGGLASTDTQYF
>.|TRBV5-6|TRBJ1-4|.
TGTGCCAGCAGCTTCACGGGGGTTTACGAAAAACTGTTTTTT
CASSFTGVYEKLFF
>.|TRBV29-1|TRBJ2-3|.
TGCAGCGTGCGACTAGTTGGCACAGATACGCAGTATTTT
CSVRLVGTDTQYF
>.|TRBV30|TRBJ1-2|once
TGTGCCTGGATCCCTAGGGCTAACTATGGCTACACCTTC
CAWIPRANYGYTF
>.|TRBV19|TRBJ2-5|large
TGTGCCAGTAGTATGTCTGGGGGCGGCGGAAAGACCCAGTACTTC
CASSMSGGGGKTQYF
>.|TRBV11-2|TRBJ1-1|once
TGTGCCAGCAGCTTACAGGGATTATGGACTGAAGCTTTCTTT
CASSLQGLWTEAFF
>TRBD1|TRBV28|TRBJ1-5|.
TGTGCCAGCAGTTTAACCCTCCAGGGGGCGATGGGTCAGCCCCAGCATTTT
CASSLTLQGAMGQPQHF
>.|TRBV6-6|TRBJ1-1|.
TGTGCCAGCAGCCACCGGGACACTGAAGCTTTCTTT
CASSHRDTEAFF
>.|TRBV5-1|TRBJ2-6|.
TGCGCCAGCAGCCCCTCTGGGGCCAACGTCCTGACTTTC
CASSPSGANVLTF
>.|TRBV7-9|TRBJ2-1|.
TGTGCCAGCAGCTTTACTGTACTTTCGGATGAGCAGTTCTTC
CASSFTVLSDEQFF
>.|TRBV29-1|TRBJ1-1|.
TGTCGAGGACAGAAGAACACTGAAGCTTTCTTT
CRGQKNTEAFF
>TRBD2|TRBV30|TRBJ2-4|once
TGTGCCTGGAGCAGGGAGGGGAGGAACATTCAGTACTTC
CAWSREGRNIQYF
>.|TRBV6-1|TRBJ1-2|few
TGTGCCAGCAGTGAAGGCCGGGACCTCCTACCCTTC
CASSEGRDLLPF
>.|TRBV27|TRBJ2-3|.
TGTGCCAGCAGGCGGGGGACAGGCTCAGGTACAGATACGCAGTATTTT
CASRRGTGSGTDTQYF
>TRBD2|TRBV18|TRBJ2-2|.
TGTGCCAGCTCAGCCCAAGGGACTAGCATCCGTGGGGAGCTGTTTTTT
CASSAQGTSIRGELFF
>.|TRBV30|TRBJ1-5|.
TGTGCCTGGAGTAGGGGGACGGATAGCAATCAGCCCCAGCATTTT
CAWSRGTDSNQPQHF
>.|TRBV30|TRBJ2-5|.
TGTGCCTGGACGAGGAAAGGGGGGGGCCGTGAGACCCAGTACTTC
CAWTRKGGGRETQYF
>.|TRBV6-6|TRBJ1-2|.
TGTGCCAGCACCCATTCCTCGGGCTATGGCTACACCTTC
CASTHSSGYGYTF
>TRBD1|TRBV4-1|TRBJ2-7|.
TGCGCCAGCAGCCAAGGACTTGGACAGGGAACAACCTACGAGCAGTACTTC
CASSQGLGQGTTYEQYF